This paragraph reports one TCR beta chain. Its antigen remains unidentified. The junction shows a germline mismatch at one end, possibly a read error. The sample has other DNA sequences that encode this CDR3 too. Of the isolated RNA, all was reverse transcribed, and so the sequenced material was expressed TCRB transcripts. TCRdb's table, derived via immunoSEQ multiplex PCR, lists solely in-frame clones and lacks some. The repertoire holds 300,000 to 450,000 clones, with around 10% as singletons. These data are taken from a study of beta chain features in type 1 diabetes. The CDR3 is 14 amino acids. Germline CDR1 reads LNHNV; CDR2 reads YYDKDF (reference sequence). Findings and limits, study-wide: For Type 1 diabetes patients, all four CD4+ subsets carried TCRB CDR3s that were moderately but significantly shorter.

The chain recombines TRBV15 with TRBJ2-7; 8 nucleotides agree with TRBD1. The sequencing input was central memory CD4+ T cells from blood. This clonotype was obtained from a man under 40 with type 1 diabetes. CDR3 in amino acids: CATSRGQAAYEQYF. CDR3 sequence (DNA): TGTGCCACTAGCAGGGGACAGGCTGCCTACGAGCAGTACTTC.